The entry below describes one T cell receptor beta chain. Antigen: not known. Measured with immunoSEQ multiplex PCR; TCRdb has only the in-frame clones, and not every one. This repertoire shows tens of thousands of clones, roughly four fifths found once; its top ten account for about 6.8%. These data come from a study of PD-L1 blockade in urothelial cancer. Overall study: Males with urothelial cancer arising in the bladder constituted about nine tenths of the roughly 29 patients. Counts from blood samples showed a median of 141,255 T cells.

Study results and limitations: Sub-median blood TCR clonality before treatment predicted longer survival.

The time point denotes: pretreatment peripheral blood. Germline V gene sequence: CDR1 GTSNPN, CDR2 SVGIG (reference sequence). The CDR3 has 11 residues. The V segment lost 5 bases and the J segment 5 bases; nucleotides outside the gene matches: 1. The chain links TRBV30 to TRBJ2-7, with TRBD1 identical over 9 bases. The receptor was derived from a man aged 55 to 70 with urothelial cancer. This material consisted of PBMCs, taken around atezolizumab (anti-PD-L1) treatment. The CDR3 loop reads CAWGDRDEQYF. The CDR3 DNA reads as TGTGCCTGGGGGGACAGGGACGAGCAGTACTTC.